The clone carrying this T cell receptor beta chain was seen only once. What it binds is not known. This entry belongs to a study of post-analysis software for immune sequencing data. As for the study in general: Some patients lacked subtype; others had relapsing-remitting, secondary progressive or progressive-relapsing disease.

The CDR3 is made up of 16 amino acids. The germline CDR1 and CDR2 sequences are KGHDR and SFDVKD. V was pared by 4 bases and J by 0 bases, with 12 bases between. The TCR beta cDNA libraries contained unique molecular identifiers. Input amounts of 1 to 10 million T cells were used. These gave around 500,000 cDNA molecules, so each molecule approximated one T cell. TCRdb re-analysed the PCR reads in MiXCR, keeping a single row per CDR3 protein. The sample includes about 820,000 distinct CDR3 sequences, approximately 53% seen only once; the top ten take 4.6%. The study, taken as a whole, reports: Controls' normalized Chao1 diversity significantly exceeded that of multiple sclerosis patients. Among several TRBV segments more frequent in patients than controls were TRBV5-6, TRBV5-1 and TRBV20-1.

Sequenced input: blood. This TCR derives from a girl between 10 and 17 years old with multiple sclerosis. The chain links TRBV24-1 to TRBJ2-1, with D possibly matching TRBD1 (5 bases). The CDR3: CATSDNRQSSYNEQFF. CDR3 DNA sequence: TGTGCCACCAGTGACAATCGACAGAGCTCCTACAATGAGCAGTTCTTC.